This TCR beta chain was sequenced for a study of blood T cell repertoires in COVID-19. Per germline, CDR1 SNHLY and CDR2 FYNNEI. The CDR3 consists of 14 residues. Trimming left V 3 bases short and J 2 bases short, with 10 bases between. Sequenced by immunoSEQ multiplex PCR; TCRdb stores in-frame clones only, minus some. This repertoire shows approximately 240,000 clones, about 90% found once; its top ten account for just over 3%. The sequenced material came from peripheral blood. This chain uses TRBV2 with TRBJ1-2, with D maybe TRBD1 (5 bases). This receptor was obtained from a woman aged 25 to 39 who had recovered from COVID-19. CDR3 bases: TGTGCCAGCAGTGAGATAAGGGGAAACTATGGCTACACCTTC. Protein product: CASSEIRGNYGYTF. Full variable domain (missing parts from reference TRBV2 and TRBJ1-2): EPEVTQTPSHQVTQMGQEVILRCVPISNHLYFYWYRQILGQKVEFLVSFYNNEISEKSEIFDDQFSVERPDGSNFTLKIRSTKLEDSAMYFCASSEIRGNYGYTFGSGTRLTVV.